The clone carrying this T cell receptor beta chain turned up a few times. This sample is part of a study of blood T cell repertoires in COVID-19. Turning to the study itself: Researchers got acute and convalescent COVID-19 samples from the United States, Italy and Spain. T cells, B-cell-depleted T cells, or PBMCs provided the cDNA or gDNA that served as material.

In the source study's methods: Nucleated cell counts were estimated from reference gene primer amplification. The method was immunoSEQ multiplex PCR; TCRdb's version includes in-frame clones alone and lacks a portion of them. Clone size and V and J calls were adopted from that table, with D and trimming inferred from the DNA. The sample contains a few hundred thousand clones, approximately 86% of which appear only once. The sequence was collected from a woman aged 18-29 years with acute or convalescent COVID-19. The material sequenced was peripheral blood.

This CDR3 is CASSLVYAGVREQYF. The DNA of the CDR3 is TGTGCCAGCAGCTTAGTGTACGCGGGAGTAAGAGAGCAGTACTTC. The rearrangement links TRBV7-2 to TRBJ2-7, with 7 nucleotides matching TRBD2. J was trimmed by 7 bases and V by 1 base; bases with no gene match: 10. Germline CDR1 reads SGHTA; CDR2 reads FQGNSA. This CDR3 spans 15 amino acids.